Listed here is a single TCR beta chain. V trimming: 5 bases; J trimming: 4 bases; junction bases outside the gene matches: 10. Germline V gene lookup returns CDR1 SGHTA and CDR2 FQGNSA. The CDR3 runs 15 residues. This sample was included in a study of blood T cell repertoires in COVID-19. Assay used: immunoSEQ multiplex PCR; TCRdb lists only in-frame clones, some missing. This sample has fewer than 300,000 clones; around 90% occur once, and the top ten carry 0.95% to 1.2%. Sequencing used PBMCs or T cells enriched from blood (not recorded which). This sequence joins TRBV7-2 and TRBJ1-1; 7 bases align to TRBD1. The sequence was collected from a woman younger than 45 who had recovered from COVID-19. CDR3 nucleotide sequence: TGTGCCAGCAGCGCTAAACAGGGGTCGGGCACTGAAGCTTTCTTT. Translated: CASSAKQGSGTEAFF.